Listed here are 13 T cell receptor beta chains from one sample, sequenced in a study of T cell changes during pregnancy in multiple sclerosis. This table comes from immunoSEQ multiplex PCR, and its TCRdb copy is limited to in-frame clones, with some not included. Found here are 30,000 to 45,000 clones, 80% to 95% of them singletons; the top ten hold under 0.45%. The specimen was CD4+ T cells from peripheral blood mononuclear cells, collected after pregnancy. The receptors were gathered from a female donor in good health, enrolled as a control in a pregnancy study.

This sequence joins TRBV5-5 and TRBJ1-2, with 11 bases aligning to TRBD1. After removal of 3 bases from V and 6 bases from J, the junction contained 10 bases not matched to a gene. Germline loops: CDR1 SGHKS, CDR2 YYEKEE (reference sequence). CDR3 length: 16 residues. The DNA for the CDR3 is TGTGCCAGCAGCTCGGGGCCGGGACAGGGGGGAAATGGCTACACCTTC. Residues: CASSSGPGQGGNGYTF.

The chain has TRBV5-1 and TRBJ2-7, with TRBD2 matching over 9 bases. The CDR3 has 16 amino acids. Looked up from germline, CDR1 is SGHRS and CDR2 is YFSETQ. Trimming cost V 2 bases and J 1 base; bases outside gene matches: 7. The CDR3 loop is CASSLLMTSGSYEQYF. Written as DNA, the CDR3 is TGCGCCAGCAGCTTACTAATGACTAGCGGATCCTACGAGCAGTACTTC.

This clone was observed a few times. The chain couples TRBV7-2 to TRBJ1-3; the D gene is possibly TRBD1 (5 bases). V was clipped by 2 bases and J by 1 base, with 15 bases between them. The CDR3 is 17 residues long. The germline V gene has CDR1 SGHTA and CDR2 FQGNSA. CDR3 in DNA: TGTGCCAGCAGCTTACTCCAGGGTCTTGGTTCTGGAAACACCATATATTTT. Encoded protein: CASSLLQGLGSGNTIYF.

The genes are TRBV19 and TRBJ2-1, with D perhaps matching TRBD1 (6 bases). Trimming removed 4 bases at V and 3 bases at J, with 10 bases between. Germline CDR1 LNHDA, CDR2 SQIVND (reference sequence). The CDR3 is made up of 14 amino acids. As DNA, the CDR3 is TGTGCCAGTAGTACAGGGGAAGGCTACAATGAGCAGTTCTTC. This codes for CASSTGEGYNEQFF.

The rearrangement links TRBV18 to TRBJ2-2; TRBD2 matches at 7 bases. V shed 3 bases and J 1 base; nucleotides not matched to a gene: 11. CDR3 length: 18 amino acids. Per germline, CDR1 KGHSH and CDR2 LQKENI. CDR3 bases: TGTGCCAGCTCACCCCGAGCGGGGTGGGCTTTGAACACCGGGGAGCTGTTTTTT. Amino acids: CASSPRAGWALNTGELFF.

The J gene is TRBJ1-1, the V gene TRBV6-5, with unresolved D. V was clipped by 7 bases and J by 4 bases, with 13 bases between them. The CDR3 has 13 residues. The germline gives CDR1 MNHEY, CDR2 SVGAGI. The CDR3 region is CASTRGWGTEAFF. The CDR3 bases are TGTGCCAGCACCCGGGGATGGGGCACTGAAGCTTTCTTT.

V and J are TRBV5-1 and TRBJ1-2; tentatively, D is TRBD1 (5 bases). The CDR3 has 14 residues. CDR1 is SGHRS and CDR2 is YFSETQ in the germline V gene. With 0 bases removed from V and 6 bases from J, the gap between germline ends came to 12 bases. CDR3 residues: CASSLAAAGDGYTF. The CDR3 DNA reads TGCGCCAGCAGCTTGGCGGCGGCGGGGGATGGCTACACCTTC. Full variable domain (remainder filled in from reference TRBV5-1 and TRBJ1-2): KAGVTQTPRYLIKTRGQQVTLSCSPISGHRSVSWYQQTPGQGLQFLFEYFSETQRNKGNFPGRFSGRQFSNSRSEMNVSTLELGDSALYLCASSLAAAGDGYTFGSGTRLTVV.

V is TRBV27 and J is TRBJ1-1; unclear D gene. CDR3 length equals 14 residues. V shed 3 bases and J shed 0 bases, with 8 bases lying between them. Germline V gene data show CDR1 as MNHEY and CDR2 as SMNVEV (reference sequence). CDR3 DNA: TGTGCCAGCAGTTTTTCCTCAGTGAACACTGAAGCTTTCTTT. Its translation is CASSFSSVNTEAFF.

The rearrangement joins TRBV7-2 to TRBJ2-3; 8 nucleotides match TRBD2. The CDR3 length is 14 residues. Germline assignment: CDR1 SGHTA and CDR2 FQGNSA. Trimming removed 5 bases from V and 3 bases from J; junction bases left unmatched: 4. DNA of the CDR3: TGTGCCAGCAGCCCACTAGCGGTAACAGATACGCAGTATTTT. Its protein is CASSPLAVTDTQYF.

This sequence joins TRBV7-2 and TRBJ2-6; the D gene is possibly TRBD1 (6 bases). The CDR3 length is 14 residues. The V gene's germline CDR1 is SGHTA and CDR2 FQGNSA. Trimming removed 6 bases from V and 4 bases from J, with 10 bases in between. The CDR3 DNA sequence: TGTGCCAGCAGGAGGACAGAAGGGGCCAACGTCCTGACTTTC. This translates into CASRRTEGANVLTF.

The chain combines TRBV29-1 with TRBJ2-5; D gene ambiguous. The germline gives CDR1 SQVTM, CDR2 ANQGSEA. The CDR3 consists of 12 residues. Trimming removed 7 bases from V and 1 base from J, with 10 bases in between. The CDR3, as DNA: TGCAGCGGGGCCTTGGGCCAAGAGACCCAGTACTTC. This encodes CSGALGQETQYF. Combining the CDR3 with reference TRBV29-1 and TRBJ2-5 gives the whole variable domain SAVISQKPSRDICQRGTSLTIQCQVDSQVTMMFWYRQQPGQSLTLIATANQGSEATYESGFVIDKFPISRPNLTFSTLTVSNMSPEDSSIYLCSGALGQETQYFGPGTRLLVL.

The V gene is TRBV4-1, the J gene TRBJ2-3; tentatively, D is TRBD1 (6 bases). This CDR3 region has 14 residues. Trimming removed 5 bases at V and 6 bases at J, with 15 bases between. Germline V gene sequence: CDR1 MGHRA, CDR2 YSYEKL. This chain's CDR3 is CASSARTAMDTQYF. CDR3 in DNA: TGCGCCAGCAGCGCCCGGACAGCCATGGATACGCAGTATTTT.

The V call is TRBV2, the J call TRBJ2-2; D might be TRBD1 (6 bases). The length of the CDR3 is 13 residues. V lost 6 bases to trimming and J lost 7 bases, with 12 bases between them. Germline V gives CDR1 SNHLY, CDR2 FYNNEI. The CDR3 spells CASRTGRNGELFF. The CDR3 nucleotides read TGTGCCAGCAGGACAGGTCGGAACGGGGAGCTGTTTTTT.